This TCR beta chain was captured by sequencing in a study of T cells in pancreatic ductal adenocarcinoma. The study, taken as a whole, reports: Tumor samples had fewer productive templates and approximately 8-fold fewer unique clonotypes than blood. Enrichment of CD45RO+ effector over naive T cells in tumors may bias clonality. Tumor and blood clonality did not differ significantly, about 0.11 versus 0.072.

For this clone: Antigen specificity is unknown.

Sequencing was performed with immunoSEQ multiplex PCR; in TCRdb, only in-frame clones are kept and a portion is missing. The sample contains 15,000 to 20,000 clones, 88% of which appear only once. No neoadjuvant therapy was given to the selected pancreatic ductal adenocarcinoma patients before their surgery. Germline CDR1 reads SGHNT; CDR2 reads YYREEE (reference sequence). There are 17 residues in the CDR3. V lost 7 bases, J lost 0 bases, and 9 bases stayed unmatched. The source of this sequence is a human donor with pancreatic ductal adenocarcinoma. The sequencing input was PBMCs. V usage is TRBV5-4 and J usage is TRBJ2-6, with TRBD2 matching over 8 bases. CDR3 in DNA: TGTGCCAGCTCACCGGGGGGGCGTAGCTCTGGGGCCAACGTCCTGACTTTC. This codes for CASSPGGRSSGANVLTF. The full variable domain, in which reference TRBV5-4 and TRBJ2-6 provide the parts outside the CDR3, is ETGVTQSPTHLIKTRGQQVTLRCSSQSGHNTVSWYQQALGQGPQFIFQYYREEENGRGNFPPRFSGLQFPNYSSELNVNALELDDSALYLCASSPGGRSSGANVLTFGAGSRLTVL.